Described below is a single TCR beta chain sequence and its context. The antigen remains undetermined. Here immunoSEQ multiplex PCR was the method, and the copy in TCRdb shows in-frame clones only, minus some. The table lists approximately 140,000 clones, 90% to 95% of them singletons. This entry comes from a study of T cell responses to AZD1222 COVID-19 vaccine. Study findings and constraints: Only a handful of AZD1222 recipients were seropositive at baseline.

V dropped 4 bases and J dropped 5; count of bases not matched to a gene: 15. CDR3 length equals 18 residues. Per germline, CDR1 LGHNA and CDR2 YSLEER. The receptor was isolated from an adult in good health. This chain connects TRBV4-3 to TRBJ1-5; 9 bases match TRBD1. Sequenced material: peripheral blood, taken on day 0 of MenACWY control vaccination. CDR3 nucleotide sequence: TGCGCCAGCAGCCGATCCGTAGGAGGGACAGGGAGTCATCAGCCCCAGCATTTT. It encodes CASSRSVGGTGSHQPQHF.